The 18 T cell receptor beta chains below come from one sample, sequenced in a study of blood T cell repertoires in COVID-19. The data were produced by immunoSEQ multiplex PCR, yet TCRdb's version contains in-frame clones alone and is incomplete. This table holds around 170,000 clones, 80% to 90% found once. Sequencing was done on a sample of peripheral blood. Every receptor here comes from a man aged 45-60 years with active or convalescent COVID-19.

This chain uses TRBV7-2 with TRBJ1-2; D remains unclear. Trimming cost V 6 bases and J 4 bases, with 9 bases left between them. The CDR3 loop spans 12 amino acids. Germline V gene data show CDR1 as SGHTA and CDR2 as FQGNSA. The CDR3 here is CASSRIGYGYTF. DNA of the CDR3: TGTGCCAGCAGTCGAATCGGCTATGGCTACACCTTC.

The rearrangement uses TRBV5-1 and TRBJ2-1; D might be TRBD1 (7 bases). Trimming pared 4 bases from V and 1 base from J, leaving 12 bases between. CDR3 length: 15 residues. Germline CDR1 is SGHRS and CDR2 is YFSETQ. CDR3 coding DNA: TGCGCCAGCAGCGAGCAGGGGGGTTCCTACAATGAGCAGTTCTTC. This codes for CASSEQGGSYNEQFF. Full variable domain (missing parts from reference TRBV5-1 and TRBJ2-1): KAGVTQTPRYLIKTRGQQVTLSCSPISGHRSVSWYQQTPGQGLQFLFEYFSETQRNKGNFPGRFSGRQFSNSRSEMNVSTLELGDSALYLCASSEQGGSYNEQFFGPGTRLTVL.

The genes are TRBV5-1 and TRBJ2-3, with a tentative D call TRBD2 (5 bases). The CDR3 runs to 14 residues. The germline gives CDR1 SGHRS, CDR2 YFSETQ. V lost 4 bases and J 6 bases, leaving 15 bases between the germline ends. CDR3 region: CASSRGKASDTQYF. Written as DNA, the CDR3 is TGCGCCAGCAGCCGGGGAAAGGCATCCGATACGCAGTATTTT.

The gene calls are TRBV3-1 (or the pseudogene TRBV3-2) and TRBJ2-1; 10 bases are a match to TRBD2. This CDR3 comprises 12 residues. Trimming at V came to 10 bases and at J to 9 bases, leaving 6 bases not matched to a gene. Germline-derived CDR1 and CDR2 are LGHDT and YNNKEL (reference sequence). Here the CDR3 reads CATGLAGAEQFF. The CDR3 bases are TGTGCCACCGGTCTAGCGGGAGCTGAGCAGTTCTTC.

The genes are TRBV6-5 and TRBJ2-3; 9 bases line up with TRBD1. The CDR3 runs 14 residues. With 2 bases clipped from V and 7 bases from J, the junction kept 4 bases outside the gene matches. The germline CDR1 and CDR2 sequences are MNHEY and SVGAGI. Here the CDR3 reads CASSYLGQGYTQYF. The CDR3 nucleotides are TGTGCCAGCAGTTACCTGGGACAGGGATATACGCAGTATTTT.

This clone was counted only a few times. The CDR3 DNA follows: TGCAGCGTTGAAGGTGGGAGTCTCTACGAGCAGTACTTC. It is translated as CSVEGGSLYEQYF. The chain combines TRBV29-1 with TRBJ2-7; possible D gene TRBD2, 5 bases. The germline V gene encodes CDR1 SQVTM and CDR2 ANQGSEA. This CDR3 has 13 amino acids. Between the trimmed V and J ends, which lost 1 base and 3 bases, there was a span of 10 bases.

This chain connects TRBV4-1 to TRBJ1-2; weak D call: TRBD1 (6 bases). This CDR3 has 15 residues. Per germline, CDR1 MGHRA and CDR2 YSYEKL. Trimming took off 1 base at V and 2 bases at J, with 11 bases between the two ends. The CDR3 bases are TGCGCCAGCAGCCAAGGACCCACAGGGAACTATGGCTACACCTTC. Protein product: CASSQGPTGNYGYTF.

V and J are TRBV7-6 and TRBJ2-7; 7 nucleotides match TRBD1. Germline loops: CDR1 SGHVS, CDR2 FNYEAQ. The CDR3 totals 15 residues. V lost 5 bases, J lost 5 bases, and 12 bases stayed unmatched. The CDR3 loop is CASSATGQTVNEQYF. The CDR3 bases are TGTGCCAGCAGCGCGACAGGGCAGACGGTGAACGAGCAGTACTTC.

CDR3 in DNA: TGCGCCAGCAGCTTGATGGCGGGGAACACCGGGGAGCTGTTTTTT. It specifies CASSLMAGNTGELFF. This rearrangement joins TRBV5-1 to TRBJ2-2; perhaps TRBD2 as D (5 bases). CDR1 is SGHRS, CDR2 YFSETQ, per germline. This CDR3 spans 15 amino acids. The V end was cut by 1 base, the J end by 1 base, with 8 bases between.

The genes are TRBV5-1 and TRBJ2-1, with TRBD1 identical over 11 bases. CDR1 SGHRS and CDR2 YFSETQ come from the germline V gene. The CDR3 is made up of 15 amino acids. The J segment lost 7 bases and the V segment lost 6 bases, leaving 9 bases of the junction unmatched. CDR3 amino acids: CASTMGGTGGNEQFF. The CDR3 DNA is TGCGCCAGCACTATGGGAGGGACAGGGGGTAATGAGCAGTTCTTC.

About this clone: Different DNA sequences within this sample yield the same CDR3. The V gene is TRBV3-1 (or the pseudogene TRBV3-2), the J gene TRBJ1-1, with a tentative D call TRBD1 (5 bases). Per the germline V gene, CDR1 is LGHDT and CDR2 is YNNKEL (reference sequence). CDR3 length: 14 amino acids. The V end lost 1 base, the J end lost 0 bases, and 6 bases lay between the germline ends. The CDR3 spells CASSQAGLNTEAFF. The CDR3 bases are TGTGCCAGCAGCCAAGCAGGGTTGAACACTGAAGCTTTCTTT.

The chain is built from TRBV10-3 and TRBJ1-1; D is perhaps TRBD1 (6 bases). This CDR3 has 14 residues. With 0 bases removed from V and 1 base from J, the gap between germline ends came to 6 bases. Germline CDR1 reads ENHRY; CDR2 reads SYGVKD. Here the CDR3 reads CAISESGQNTEAFF. The CDR3 DNA reads TGTGCCATCAGTGAGTCGGGACAGAACACTGAAGCTTTCTTT.

The chain carries TRBV7-2 and TRBJ1-5, with a tentative D call TRBD1 (6 bases). The germline CDR1 and CDR2 sequences are SGHTA and FQGNSA. The CDR3 is made up of 16 amino acids. Trimming removed 5 bases from V and 7 bases from J, with 21 bases in between. The CDR3 nucleotides are TGTGCCAGCAGCCTCAGGCCACAGGGATTTGGACAGCCCCAGCATTTT. It is translated as CASSLRPQGFGQPQHF.

The V gene is TRBV30, the J gene TRBJ1-4; 10 nucleotides line up with TRBD1. Per the germline V gene, CDR1 is GTSNPN and CDR2 is SVGIG (reference sequence). The ends lost 0 bases at V and 7 bases at J; junction bases unmatched: 5. This CDR3 has 15 residues. This chain's CDR3 is CAWSVQTGGGEKLFF. The CDR3 DNA reads as TGTGCCTGGAGTGTTCAGACAGGGGGCGGTGAAAAACTGTTTTTT.

CDR3 in DNA: TGCAGCGTGTTCCGGGACACCGACCAGAACACTGAAGCTTTCTTT. This codes for CSVFRDTDQNTEAFF. This chain links TRBV29-1 with TRBJ1-1; weak D call: TRBD1 (6 bases). The germline V gene has CDR1 SQVTM and CDR2 ANQGSEA. V was clipped by 6 bases and J by 1 base, with 18 bases between them. CDR3 length equals 15 residues.

V gene TRBV19 combines with J gene TRBJ1-4; D ambiguous. V lost 4 bases, J lost 4 bases, and 7 bases lay in between. CDR3 length equals 13 residues. Germline values: CDR1 LNHDA, CDR2 SQIVND (reference sequence). CDR3 DNA sequence: TGTGCCAGTAGTAAGGACTTTAATGAAAAACTGTTTTTT. It is translated as CASSKDFNEKLFF.

V is TRBV30 and J is TRBJ1-3; 10 bases agree with TRBD1. After removal of 3 bases from V and 6 bases from J, the junction contained 11 bases not matched to a gene. The CDR3 is made up of 16 amino acids. Germline CDR1 reads GTSNPN; CDR2 reads SVGIG (reference sequence). The CDR3, as DNA: TGTGCCTGGAGCGCGGGACAGGGGACGATCCTAAACACCATATATTTT. Its protein product is CAWSAGQGTILNTIYF.

J is TRBJ2-5 and V is TRBV19, with 7 bases aligning to TRBD1. This CDR3 is 15 amino acids long. V was clipped by 4 bases and J by 5 bases; unmatched bases: 10. CDR1 and CDR2 (germline): LNHDA, SQIVND (reference sequence). The CDR3 loop is CASSNMGQSRETQYF. DNA for the CDR3: TGTGCCAGTAGTAACATGGGACAGTCGCGCGAGACCCAGTACTTC.